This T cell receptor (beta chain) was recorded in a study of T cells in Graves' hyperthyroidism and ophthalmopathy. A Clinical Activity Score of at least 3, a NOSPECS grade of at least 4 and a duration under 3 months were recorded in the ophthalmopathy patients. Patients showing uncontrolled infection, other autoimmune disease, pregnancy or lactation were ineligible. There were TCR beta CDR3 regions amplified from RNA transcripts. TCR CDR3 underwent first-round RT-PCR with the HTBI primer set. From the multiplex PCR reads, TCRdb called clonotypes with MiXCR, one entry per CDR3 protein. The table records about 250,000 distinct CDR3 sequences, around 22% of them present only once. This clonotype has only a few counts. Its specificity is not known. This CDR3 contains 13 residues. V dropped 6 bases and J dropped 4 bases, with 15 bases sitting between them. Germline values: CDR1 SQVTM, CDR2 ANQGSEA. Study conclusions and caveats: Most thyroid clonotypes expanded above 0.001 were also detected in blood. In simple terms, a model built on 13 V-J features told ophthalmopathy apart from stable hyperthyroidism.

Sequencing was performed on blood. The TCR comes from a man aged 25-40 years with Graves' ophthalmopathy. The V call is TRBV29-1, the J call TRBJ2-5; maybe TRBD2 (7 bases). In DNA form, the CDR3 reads TGCAGCGTCCAGTTCGGGGGGCGAGAGACCCAGTACTTC. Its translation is CSVQFGGRETQYF.